Sample share makes the clone carrying this TCR beta chain medium-sized (0.01 to 0.1%). Its antigen is not known. The repertoire came from unfractionated whole blood and reflected all unsorted peripheral T cells. Enrolled donors were untreated HIV-infected adults about to begin antiretroviral therapy. Around 530 ng RNA was reverse transcribed with alpha and beta constant-region primers. Using multiplexing indices, alpha and beta chain libraries were generated apart by chain-specific third strand synthesis. In TCRdb, the 5' RACE reads were re-called with MiXCR into one record per CDR3 protein. The data hold about 3,300 distinct CDR3 sequences, with roughly 21% observed a single time. This entry comes from a study of HIV-infected patients and healthy controls. The CDR3 loop spans 16 amino acids. J lost 1 base, V lost 4 bases, and 6 bases had no gene match. Points from the study as a whole: Healthy control repertoires had roughly threefold more distinct CDR3s than untreated HIV+ repertoires, and higher Shannon diversity. The study did not determine the donors' HLA types.

The V and J genes are TRBV12-3 or TRBV12-4 and TRBJ2-3; 9 positions match TRBD2. The sample in question was blood, obtained before antiretroviral therapy. This sequence was found in an adult with HIV infection. The CDR3 reads CASSSAGGFRTDTQYF. CDR3 in DNA: TGTGCCAGCAGTTCAGCGGGGGGTTTCCGCACAGATACGCAGTATTTT.